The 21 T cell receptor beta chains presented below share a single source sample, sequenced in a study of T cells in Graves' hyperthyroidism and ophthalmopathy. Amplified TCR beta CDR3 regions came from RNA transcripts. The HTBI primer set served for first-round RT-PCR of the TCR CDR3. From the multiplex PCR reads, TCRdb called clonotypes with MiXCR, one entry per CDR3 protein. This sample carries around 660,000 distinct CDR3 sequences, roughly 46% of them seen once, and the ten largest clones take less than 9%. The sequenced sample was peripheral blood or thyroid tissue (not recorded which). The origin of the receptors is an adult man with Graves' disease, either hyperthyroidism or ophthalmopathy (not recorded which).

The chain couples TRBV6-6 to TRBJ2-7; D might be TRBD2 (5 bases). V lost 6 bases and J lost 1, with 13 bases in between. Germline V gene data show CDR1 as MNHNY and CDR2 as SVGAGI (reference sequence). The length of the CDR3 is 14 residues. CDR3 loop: CASSQDPGSYEQYF. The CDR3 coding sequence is TGTGCCAGCAGCCAAGACCCGGGGTCCTACGAGCAGTACTTC.

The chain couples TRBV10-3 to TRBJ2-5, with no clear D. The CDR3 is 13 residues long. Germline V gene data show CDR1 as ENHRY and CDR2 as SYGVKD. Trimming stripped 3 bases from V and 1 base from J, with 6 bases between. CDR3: CAISEAFQETQYF. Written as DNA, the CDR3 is TGTGCCATCAGTGAAGCTTTCCAAGAGACCCAGTACTTC.

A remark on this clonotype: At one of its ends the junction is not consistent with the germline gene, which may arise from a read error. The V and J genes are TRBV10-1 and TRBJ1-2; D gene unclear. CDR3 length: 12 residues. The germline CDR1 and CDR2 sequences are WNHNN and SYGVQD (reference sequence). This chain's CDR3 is CASSERDYSYTF. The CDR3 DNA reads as TGCGCCAGCAGTGAGAGAGACTATAGCTACACCTTC.

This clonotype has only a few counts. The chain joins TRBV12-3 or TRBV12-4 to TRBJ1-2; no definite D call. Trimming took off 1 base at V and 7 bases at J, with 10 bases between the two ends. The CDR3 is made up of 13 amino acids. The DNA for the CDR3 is TGTGCCAGCAGTTTAGGGGGATTTCGTGGCTACACCTTC. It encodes CASSLGGFRGYTF.

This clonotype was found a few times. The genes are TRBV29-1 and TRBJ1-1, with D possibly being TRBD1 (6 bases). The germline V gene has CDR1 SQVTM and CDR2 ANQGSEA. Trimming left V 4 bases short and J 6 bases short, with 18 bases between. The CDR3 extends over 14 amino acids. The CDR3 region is CSVGGRRIESEAFF. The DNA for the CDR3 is TGCAGCGTTGGGGGGCGAAGGATTGAATCTGAAGCTTTCTTT.

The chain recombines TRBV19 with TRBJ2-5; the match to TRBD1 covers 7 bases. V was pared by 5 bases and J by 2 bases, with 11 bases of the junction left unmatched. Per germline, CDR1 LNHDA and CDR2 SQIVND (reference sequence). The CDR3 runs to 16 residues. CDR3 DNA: TGTGCCAGTAGTTTGGGCCCGGGGACAGTACAAGAGACCCAGTACTTC. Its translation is CASSLGPGTVQETQYF.

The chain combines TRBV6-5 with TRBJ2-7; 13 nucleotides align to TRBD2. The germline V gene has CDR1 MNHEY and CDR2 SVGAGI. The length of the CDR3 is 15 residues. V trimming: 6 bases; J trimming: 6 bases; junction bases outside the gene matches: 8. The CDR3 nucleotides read TGTGCCAGCAGGGGCGGGACTAGCGGGACCGGCGAGCAGTACTTC. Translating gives CASRGGTSGTGEQYF.

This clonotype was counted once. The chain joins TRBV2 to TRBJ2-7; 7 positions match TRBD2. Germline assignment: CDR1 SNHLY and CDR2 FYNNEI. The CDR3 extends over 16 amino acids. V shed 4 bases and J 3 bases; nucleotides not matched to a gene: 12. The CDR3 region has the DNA TGTGCCAGCAGTGTTATACTGGGGCTAGCGGTCTACGAGCAGTACTTC. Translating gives CASSVILGLAVYEQYF.

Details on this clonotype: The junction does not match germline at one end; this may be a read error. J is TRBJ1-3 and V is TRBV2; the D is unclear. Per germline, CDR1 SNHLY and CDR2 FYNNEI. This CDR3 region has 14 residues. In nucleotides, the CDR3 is TGTGCCAGCAGTGAGTCTGACTCAGGCTACACCTTATATTTT. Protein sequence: CASSESDSGYTLYF.

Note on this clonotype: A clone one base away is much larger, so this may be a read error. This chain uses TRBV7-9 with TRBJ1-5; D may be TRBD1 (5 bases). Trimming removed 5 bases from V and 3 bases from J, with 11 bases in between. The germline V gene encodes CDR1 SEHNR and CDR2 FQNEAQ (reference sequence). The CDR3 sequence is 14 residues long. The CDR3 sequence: CASSPRDANQPQHF. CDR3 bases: TGTGCCAGCAGCCCCCGGGACGCCAATCAGCCCCAGCATTTT.

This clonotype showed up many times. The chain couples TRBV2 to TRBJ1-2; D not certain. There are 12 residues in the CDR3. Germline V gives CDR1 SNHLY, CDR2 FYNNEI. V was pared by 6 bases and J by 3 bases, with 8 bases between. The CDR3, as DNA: TGTGCCAGCAGGGGAAGGTACTATGGCTACACCTTC. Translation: CASRGRYYGYTF.

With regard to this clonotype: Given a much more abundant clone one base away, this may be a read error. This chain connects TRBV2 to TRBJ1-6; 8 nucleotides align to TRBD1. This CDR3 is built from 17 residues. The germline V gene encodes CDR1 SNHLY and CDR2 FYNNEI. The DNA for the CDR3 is TGTGCCAGCAGTGAGTCAGGGGGCGCGTCATGGGCCTCACCCCCCCACTTT. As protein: CASSESGGASWASPPHF.

CDR3 loop: CSASRGRLYGYTF. CDR3 nucleotides: TGCAGTGCTAGTAGAGGGAGACTCTATGGCTACACCTTC. V gene TRBV20-1 combines with J gene TRBJ1-2; unclear D gene. The ends were cut back, 3 bases at V and 4 bases at J, with 12 bases in the middle. The CDR3 is 13 residues long. Germline V CDR1 and CDR2: DFQATT, SNEGSKA (reference sequence).

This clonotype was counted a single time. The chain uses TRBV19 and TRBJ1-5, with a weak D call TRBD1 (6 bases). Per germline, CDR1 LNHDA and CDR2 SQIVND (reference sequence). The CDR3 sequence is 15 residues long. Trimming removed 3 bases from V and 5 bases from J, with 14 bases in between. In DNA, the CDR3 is TGTGCCAGTAGTATTGGGGGCAGGGGCGATCAGCCCCAGCATTTT. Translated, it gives CASSIGGRGDQPQHF.

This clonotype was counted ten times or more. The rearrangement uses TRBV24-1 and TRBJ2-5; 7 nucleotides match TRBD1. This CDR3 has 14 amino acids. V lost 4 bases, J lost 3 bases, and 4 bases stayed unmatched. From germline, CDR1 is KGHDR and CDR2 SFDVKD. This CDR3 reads CATSDPDREETQYF. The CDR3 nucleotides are TGTGCCACCAGTGACCCAGACAGGGAAGAGACCCAGTACTTC.

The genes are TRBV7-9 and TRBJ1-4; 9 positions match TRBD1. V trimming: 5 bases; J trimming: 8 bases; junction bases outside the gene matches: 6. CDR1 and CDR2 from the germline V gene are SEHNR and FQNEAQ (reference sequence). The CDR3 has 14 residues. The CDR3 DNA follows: TGTGCCAGCAGCACCGGGACAGGGTACGAAAAACTGTTTTTT. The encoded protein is CASSTGTGYEKLFF.

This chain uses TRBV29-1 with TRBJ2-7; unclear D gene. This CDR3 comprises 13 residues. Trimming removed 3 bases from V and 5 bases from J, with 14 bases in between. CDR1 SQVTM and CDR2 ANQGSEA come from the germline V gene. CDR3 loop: CSVEIQARDEQYF. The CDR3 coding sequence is TGCAGCGTTGAGATCCAAGCTCGAGACGAGCAGTACTTC.

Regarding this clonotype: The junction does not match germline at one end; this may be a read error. CDR3 sequence reads: CATSRAGTGEVFF. In DNA form, the CDR3 reads TGTGCCACCAGCAGGGCCGGGACAGGGGAGGTGTTTTTT. This chain links TRBV15 with TRBJ2-2; 10 bases are a match to TRBD1. CDR3 length: 13 residues. In germline, CDR1 is LNHNV, CDR2 YYDKDF (reference sequence).

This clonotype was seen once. The CDR3 protein is CASSPSDRSYEQYF. DNA for the CDR3: TGTGCCAGCAGTCCCAGCGACAGATCCTACGAGCAGTACTTC. The chain joins TRBV11-1 to TRBJ2-5; a weak D match, TRBD1 (5 bases). The assigned J gene may be wrong: the sequence end matches TRBJ2-7 better. The CDR3 length is 14 residues. Germline V gene sequence: CDR1 SGHAT, CDR2 FQDESV (reference sequence).

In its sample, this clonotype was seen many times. DNA of the CDR3: TGTGCCAGCAGCTTAGGGACAGGGGTTGGCTACACCTTC. Translated, it gives CASSLGTGVGYTF. The rearrangement joins TRBV7-3 to TRBJ1-2; 10 nucleotides line up with TRBD1. CDR1 is SGHTA, CDR2 FQGTGA, per germline. With V trimmed by 2 bases and J by 7 bases, 1 base remained unmatched. The CDR3 has 13 residues.

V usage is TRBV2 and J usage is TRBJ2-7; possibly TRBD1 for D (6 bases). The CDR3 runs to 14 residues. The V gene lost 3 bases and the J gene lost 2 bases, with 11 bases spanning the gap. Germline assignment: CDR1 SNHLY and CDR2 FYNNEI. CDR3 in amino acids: CASSDGGPAYEQYF. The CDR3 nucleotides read TGTGCCAGCAGTGATGGGGGCCCAGCCTACGAGCAGTACTTC.